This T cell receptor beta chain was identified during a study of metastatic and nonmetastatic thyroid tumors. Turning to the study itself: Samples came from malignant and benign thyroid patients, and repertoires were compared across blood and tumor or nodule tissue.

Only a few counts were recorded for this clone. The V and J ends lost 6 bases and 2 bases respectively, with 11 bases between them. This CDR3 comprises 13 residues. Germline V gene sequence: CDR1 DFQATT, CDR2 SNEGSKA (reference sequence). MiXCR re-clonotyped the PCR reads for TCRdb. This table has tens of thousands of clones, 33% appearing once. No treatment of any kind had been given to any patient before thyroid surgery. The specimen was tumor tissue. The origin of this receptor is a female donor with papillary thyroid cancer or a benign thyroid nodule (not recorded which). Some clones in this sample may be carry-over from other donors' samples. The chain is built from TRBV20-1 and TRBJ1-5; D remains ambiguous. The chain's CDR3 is CSAEATRNQPQHF. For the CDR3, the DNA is TGCAGTGCGGAGGCTACGCGCAATCAGCCCCAGCATTTT.